The T cell receptor beta chain described here comes from a study of T-cell reconstitution after alpha-beta-depleted transplantation in children. General study findings and limits: A year post-transplant, T-cell counts and diversity derived mostly from newly produced T cells. In some patients, recipient T cells and intrathymic progenitors surviving conditioning explained high day-60 diversity.

J was trimmed by 5 bases and V by 8 bases; bases with no gene match: 10. This CDR3 spans 13 amino acids. The germline V gene has CDR1 DFQATT and CDR2 SNEGSKA (reference sequence). This clonotype was seen many times. Its antigen remains unidentified. This sample's TCRbeta library carried unique molecular identifier barcodes. TCRdb processed the PCR reads anew with MiXCR; each CDR3 protein has one entry. The table records some 200,000 distinct CDR3 sequences, under 13% of them present only once. This sequence was found in a child younger than two with acute myeloid leukemia, due to receive a stem cell transplant. Sequences were derived from PBMCs, sampled before TCRalphabeta/CD19-depleted stem cell transplant. The V gene is TRBV20-1, the J gene TRBJ2-5; 8 bases match TRBD2. CDR3: CSHVTSGGETQYF. The CDR3 DNA reads TGCAGTCATGTCACTAGCGGCGGGGAGACCCAGTACTTC.